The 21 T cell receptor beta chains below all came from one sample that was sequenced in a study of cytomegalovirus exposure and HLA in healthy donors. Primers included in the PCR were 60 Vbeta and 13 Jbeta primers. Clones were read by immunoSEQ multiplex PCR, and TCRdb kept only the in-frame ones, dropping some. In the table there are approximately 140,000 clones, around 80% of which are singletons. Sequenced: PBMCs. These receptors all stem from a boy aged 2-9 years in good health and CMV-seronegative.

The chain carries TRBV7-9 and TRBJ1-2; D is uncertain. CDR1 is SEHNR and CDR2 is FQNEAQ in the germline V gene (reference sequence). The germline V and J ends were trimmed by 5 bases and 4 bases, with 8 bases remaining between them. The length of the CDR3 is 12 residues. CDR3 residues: CASSPESYGYTF. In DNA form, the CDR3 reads TGTGCCAGCAGCCCCGAGAGCTATGGCTACACCTTC.

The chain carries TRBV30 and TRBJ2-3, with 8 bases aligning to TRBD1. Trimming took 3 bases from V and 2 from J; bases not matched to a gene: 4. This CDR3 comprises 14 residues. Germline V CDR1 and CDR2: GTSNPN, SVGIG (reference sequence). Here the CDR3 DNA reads TGTGCCTGGAGCCGGACAGGGACCACAGATACGCAGTATTTT. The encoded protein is CAWSRTGTTDTQYF.

CDR3: CASSLGGGAGGFADTQYF. For the CDR3, the DNA is TGTGCCAGCAGCTTAGGGGGGGGAGCGGGAGGGTTCGCAGATACGCAGTATTTT. The chain links TRBV11-1 to TRBJ2-3; 10 positions match TRBD2. V gave up 1 base and J gave up 4 bases; unmatched junction bases: 11. This CDR3 comprises 18 residues. From germline, CDR1 is SGHAT and CDR2 FQDESV (reference sequence).

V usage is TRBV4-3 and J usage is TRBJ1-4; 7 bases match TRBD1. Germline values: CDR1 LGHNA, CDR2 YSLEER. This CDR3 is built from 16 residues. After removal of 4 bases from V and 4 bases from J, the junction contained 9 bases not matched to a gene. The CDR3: CASSPDKTGLNEKLFF. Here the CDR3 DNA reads TGCGCCAGCAGCCCCGACAAGACAGGGCTTAATGAAAAACTGTTTTTT.

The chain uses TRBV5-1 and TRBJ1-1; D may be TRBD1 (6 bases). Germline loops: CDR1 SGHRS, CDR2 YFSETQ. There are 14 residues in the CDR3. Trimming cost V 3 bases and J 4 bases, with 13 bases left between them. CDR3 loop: CASSSLGQITEAFF. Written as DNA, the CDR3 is TGCGCCAGCAGCTCCCTTGGACAGATCACTGAAGCTTTCTTT.

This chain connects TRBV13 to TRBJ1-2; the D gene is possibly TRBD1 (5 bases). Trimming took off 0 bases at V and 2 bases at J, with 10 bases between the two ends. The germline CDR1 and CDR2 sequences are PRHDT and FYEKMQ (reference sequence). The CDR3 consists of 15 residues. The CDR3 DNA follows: TGTGCCAGCAGCTTAGGGAGACAGACGAACTATGGCTACACCTTC. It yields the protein CASSLGRQTNYGYTF.

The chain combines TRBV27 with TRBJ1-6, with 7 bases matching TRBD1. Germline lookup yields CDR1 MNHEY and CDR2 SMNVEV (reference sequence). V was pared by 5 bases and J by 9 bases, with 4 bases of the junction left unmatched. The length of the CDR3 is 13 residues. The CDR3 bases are TGTGCCAGCAGTGACTACAGGGGTTCACCCCTCCACTTT. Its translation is CASSDYRGSPLHF.

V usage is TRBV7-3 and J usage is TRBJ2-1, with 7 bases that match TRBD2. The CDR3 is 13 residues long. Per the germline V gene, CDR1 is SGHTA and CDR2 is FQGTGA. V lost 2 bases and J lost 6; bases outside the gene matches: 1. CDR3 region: CASSLGGGNEQFF. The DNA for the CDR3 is TGTGCCAGCAGCTTAGGCGGGGGCAATGAGCAGTTCTTC.

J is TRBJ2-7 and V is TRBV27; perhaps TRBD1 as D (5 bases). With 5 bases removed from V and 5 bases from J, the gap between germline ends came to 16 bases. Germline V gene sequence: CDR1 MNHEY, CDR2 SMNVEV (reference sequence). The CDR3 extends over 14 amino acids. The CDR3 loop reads CASSPTRTGDEQYF. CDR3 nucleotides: TGTGCCAGCAGTCCTACCCGAACAGGTGACGAGCAGTACTTC.

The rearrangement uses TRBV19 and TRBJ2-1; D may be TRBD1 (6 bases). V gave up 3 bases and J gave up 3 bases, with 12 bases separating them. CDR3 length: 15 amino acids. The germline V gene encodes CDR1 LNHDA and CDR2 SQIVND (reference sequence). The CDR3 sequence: CASSISRDIYNEQFF. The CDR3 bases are TGTGCCAGTAGTATCAGCCGGGACATCTACAATGAGCAGTTCTTC.

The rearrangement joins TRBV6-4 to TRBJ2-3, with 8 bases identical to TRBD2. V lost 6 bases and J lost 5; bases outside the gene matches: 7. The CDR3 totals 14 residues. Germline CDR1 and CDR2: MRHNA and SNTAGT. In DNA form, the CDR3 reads TGTGCCAGCAGCGAGGGACTAGATGGAGATACGCAGTATTTT. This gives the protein CASSEGLDGDTQYF.

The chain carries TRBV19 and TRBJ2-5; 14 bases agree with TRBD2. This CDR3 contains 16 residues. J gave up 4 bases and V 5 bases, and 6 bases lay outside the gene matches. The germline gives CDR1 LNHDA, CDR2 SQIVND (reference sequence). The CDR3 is CASSRTSGRFGETQYF. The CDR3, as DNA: TGTGCCAGTAGTCGGACTAGCGGGAGGTTTGGAGAGACCCAGTACTTC.

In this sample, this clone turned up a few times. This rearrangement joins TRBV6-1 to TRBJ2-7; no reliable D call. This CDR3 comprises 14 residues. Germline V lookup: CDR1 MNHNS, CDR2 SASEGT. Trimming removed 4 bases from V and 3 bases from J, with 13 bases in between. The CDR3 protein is CASSVVQNIYEQYF. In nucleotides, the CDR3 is TGTGCCAGCAGTGTGGTACAGAACATCTACGAGCAGTACTTC.

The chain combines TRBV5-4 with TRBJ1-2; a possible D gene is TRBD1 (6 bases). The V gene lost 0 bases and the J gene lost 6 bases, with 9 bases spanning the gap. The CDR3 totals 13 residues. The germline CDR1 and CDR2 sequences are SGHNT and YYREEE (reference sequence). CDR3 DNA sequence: TGTGCCAGCAGCTTGGGACAGGTCAATGGCTACACCTTC. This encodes CASSLGQVNGYTF.

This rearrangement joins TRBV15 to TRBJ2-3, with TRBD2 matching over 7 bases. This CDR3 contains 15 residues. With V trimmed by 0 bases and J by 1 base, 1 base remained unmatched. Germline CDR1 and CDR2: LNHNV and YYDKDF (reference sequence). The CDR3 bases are TGTGCCACCAGCAGAGAGGGGGGGGGCACAGATACGCAGTATTTT. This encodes CATSREGGGTDTQYF.

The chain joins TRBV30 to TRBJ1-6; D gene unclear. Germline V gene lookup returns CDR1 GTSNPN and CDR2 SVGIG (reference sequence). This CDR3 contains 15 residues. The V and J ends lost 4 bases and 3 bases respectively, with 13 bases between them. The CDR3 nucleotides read TGTGCCTGGACGTTCGGGAGGGTCTATAATTCACCCCTCCACTTT. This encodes CAWTFGRVYNSPLHF.

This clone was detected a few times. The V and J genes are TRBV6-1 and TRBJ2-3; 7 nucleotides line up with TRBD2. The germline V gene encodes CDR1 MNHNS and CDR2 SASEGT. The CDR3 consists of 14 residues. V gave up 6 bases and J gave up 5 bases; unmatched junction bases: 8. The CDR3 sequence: CASRRGGPRDTQYF. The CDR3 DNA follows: TGTGCCAGCAGGAGGGGAGGGCCCAGAGATACGCAGTATTTT.

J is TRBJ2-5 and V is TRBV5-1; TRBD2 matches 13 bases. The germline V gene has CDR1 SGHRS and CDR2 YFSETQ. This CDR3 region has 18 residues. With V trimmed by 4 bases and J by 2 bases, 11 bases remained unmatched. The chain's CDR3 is CASSLGRTSGGLQETQYF. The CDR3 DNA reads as TGCGCCAGCAGCCTCGGCCGGACTAGCGGGGGCCTTCAAGAGACCCAGTACTTC.

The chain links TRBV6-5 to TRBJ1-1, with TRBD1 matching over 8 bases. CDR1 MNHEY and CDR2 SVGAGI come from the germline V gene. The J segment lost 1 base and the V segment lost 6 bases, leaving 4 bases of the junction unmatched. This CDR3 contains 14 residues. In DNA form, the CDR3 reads TGTGCCAGCAGGCGACAGGGGACGAACACTGAAGCTTTCTTT. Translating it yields CASRRQGTNTEAFF.

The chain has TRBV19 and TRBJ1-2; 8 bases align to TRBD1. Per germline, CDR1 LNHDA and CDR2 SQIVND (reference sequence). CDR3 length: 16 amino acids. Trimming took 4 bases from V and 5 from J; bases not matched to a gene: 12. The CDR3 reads CASSNLGTGEIYGYTF. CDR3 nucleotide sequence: TGTGCCAGTAGTAACCTCGGGACAGGAGAGATTTATGGCTACACCTTC.

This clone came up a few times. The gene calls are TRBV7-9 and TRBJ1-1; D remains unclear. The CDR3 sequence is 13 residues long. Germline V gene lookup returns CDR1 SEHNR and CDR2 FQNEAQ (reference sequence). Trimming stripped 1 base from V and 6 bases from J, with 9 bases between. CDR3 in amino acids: CASSLVSYSEAFF. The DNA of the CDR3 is TGTGCCAGCAGCTTAGTGAGTTACTCTGAAGCTTTCTTT.